The next 2 T cell receptor beta chains were all read from a single sample in a study of T-cell reconstitution after alpha-beta-depleted transplantation in children. Molecular barcoding with unique molecular identifiers was used for the TCRbeta library. One entry per CDR3 protein results from TCRdb running MiXCR on the PCR reads. The profile shows around 210,000 distinct CDR3 sequences, under 8.5% of them singletons. Sequenced here: PBMCs, sampled before TCRalphabeta/CD19-depleted stem cell transplant. These receptors originate from a boy between 2 and 10 years old with acute lymphoblastic leukemia, due to receive a stem cell transplant.

This clonotype has a handful of counts. This rearrangement joins TRBV7-2 to TRBJ1-5; tentatively, D is TRBD1 (6 bases). Germline values: CDR1 SGHTA, CDR2 FQGNSA. Trimming took off 6 bases at V and 0 bases at J, with 15 bases between the two ends. CDR3 size: 16 residues. CDR3 residues: CASRTQGTLSNQPQHF. Written as DNA, the CDR3 is TGTGCCAGCAGGACCCAAGGGACACTTAGCAATCAGCCCCAGCATTTT.

This clonotype was detected a few times. The genes are TRBV7-9 and TRBJ2-3, with TRBD2 identical over 9 bases. V trimming: 6 bases; J trimming: 3 bases; junction bases outside the gene matches: 10. Germline assignment: CDR1 SEHNR and CDR2 FQNEAQ (reference sequence). CDR3 size: 16 residues. The CDR3 DNA reads TGTGCCAGCAGAGCGGCGGGAGGGCCTGGTACAGATACGCAGTATTTT. As protein: CASRAAGGPGTDTQYF.